Listed here is a single TCR beta chain. The data originate from a study of OX40 agonist ivuxolimab in advanced cancers. Study summary: An anti-OX40 (CD134) antibody with agonistic activity, ivuxolimab, was administered to patients.

The V end was cut by 0 bases, the J end by 4 bases, with 6 bases between. CDR3 size: 13 residues. Germline CDR1 KGHSH, CDR2 LQKENI. Some clones are missing from TCRdb's copy, which holds only in-frame ones; the method was immunoSEQ multiplex PCR. The sample records about 48,000 clones, approximately 90% being singletons. The sample in question was CD4+ or CD8+ T cells sorted from blood, obtained in a trial of the OX40 agonist ivuxolimab. This receptor was taken from an adult with an advanced solid tumor such as melanoma, head and neck, liver or kidney cancer. V gene TRBV18 combines with J gene TRBJ2-5; no clear D. The CDR3 loop is CASSPPWSETQYF. The CDR3 nucleotides are TGTGCCAGCTCACCACCTTGGTCAGAGACCCAGTACTTC.